The 32 T cell receptor beta chains listed next were all sequenced from one sample in a study of blood T cells in healthy people across ages. Primers used in a second PCR of about 7 to 12 cycles were a sample-barcoded 5' primer and a J-beta primer mix. MiXCR, applied by TCRdb to the 5' RACE reads, yields one record per CDR3 protein. The sample consists of 710,000 or so distinct CDR3 sequences, about 24% of them appearing once. The sequenced material came from blood. The origin of the receptors is a man between 65 and 85 years old in good health.

The chain is built from TRBV10-1 and TRBJ2-7, with 7 bases that match TRBD1. CDR3 length equals 15 residues. The V gene end was trimmed by 2 bases and the J gene end by 4 bases; junction bases not matched to a gene: 8. The germline gives CDR1 WNHNN, CDR2 SYGVQD (reference sequence). The CDR3 is CASSELMTGSYEQYF. CDR3 sequence (DNA): TGCGCCAGCAGTGAGCTGATGACAGGGTCATACGAGCAGTACTTC.

In this sample, this clonotype turned up many times. The chain uses TRBV10-3 and TRBJ2-1; D gene uncertain. The CDR3 is 14 amino acids. Germline CDR1 and CDR2: ENHRY and SYGVKD. Trimming left V 6 bases short and J 5 bases short, with 14 bases between. CDR3 sequence reads: CAIRIGNADNEQFF. The CDR3 nucleotides are TGTGCCATCAGGATAGGCAACGCAGACAATGAGCAGTTCTTC.

V usage is TRBV20-1 and J usage is TRBJ2-5; 14 bases align to TRBD2. In germline, CDR1 is DFQATT, CDR2 SNEGSKA (reference sequence). This CDR3 has 18 amino acids. V gave up 2 bases and J gave up 1 base; unmatched junction bases: 9. This CDR3 is CSARPTSGRALSQETQYF. The CDR3 nucleotides read TGCAGTGCTAGACCGACTAGCGGGAGGGCCTTGTCCCAAGAGACCCAGTACTTC.

This clonotype occurred a few times. J is TRBJ1-2 and V is TRBV20-1, with no clear D. The V end was cut by 6 bases, the J end by 6 bases, with 5 bases between. This CDR3 comprises 9 residues. Germline lookup yields CDR1 DFQATT and CDR2 SNEGSKA (reference sequence). The CDR3 region is CSAYDGYTF. CDR3 DNA: TGCAGTGCATACGATGGCTACACCTTC.

This clonotype was seen more than once but under ten times. V and J are TRBV15 and TRBJ2-5, with D hard to call. This CDR3 contains 15 residues. Germline loops: CDR1 LNHNV, CDR2 YYDKDF (reference sequence). Deletions cut 0 bases from V and 3 bases from J, with 11 bases between. The CDR3 DNA is TGTGCCACCAGCAGAGATCCTGGCGCAGAAGAGACCCAGTACTTC. Protein sequence: CATSRDPGAEETQYF.

This clonotype has more than one count but fewer than ten. The V call is TRBV5-1, the J call TRBJ2-3, with D tentatively TRBD2 (5 bases). V was cut by 1 base and J by 2 bases, with 11 bases left in between. The V gene's germline CDR1 is SGHRS and CDR2 YFSETQ. This CDR3 has 15 amino acids. The chain's CDR3 is CASSLMRGPTDTQYF. Here the CDR3 DNA reads TGCGCCAGCAGCTTGATGCGAGGGCCCACAGATACGCAGTATTTT.

There are a few counts of this clonotype. The chain combines TRBV12-3 or TRBV12-4 with TRBJ1-2; no clear D. Trimming pared 6 bases from V and 2 bases from J, leaving 10 bases between. The CDR3 runs to 13 residues. In nucleotides, the CDR3 is TGTGCCAGCAGCTTACAACTAAACTATGGCTACACCTTC. This codes for CASSLQLNYGYTF.

This sequence joins TRBV6-2 or TRBV6-3 and TRBJ1-2; D is possibly TRBD1 (6 bases). This CDR3 has 19 amino acids. Germline CDR1 and CDR2: MNHEY and SVGEGT. V dropped 7 bases and J dropped 1 base, with 28 bases sitting between them. The CDR3 nucleotides read TGTGCCAGCACCCACAGCGGGGGGGCCGCAGGAGGACATAACTATGGCTACACCTTC. Its protein is CASTHSGGAAGGHNYGYTF.

The V gene is TRBV6-5, the J gene TRBJ1-1; unclear D gene. CDR1 MNHEY and CDR2 SVGAGI come from the germline V gene. V lost 4 bases and J 1 base, leaving 10 bases between the germline ends. The CDR3 covers 14 residues. The CDR3 protein is CASSSLVSNTEAFF. The CDR3 bases are TGTGCCAGCAGTTCGCTTGTCTCGAACACTGAAGCTTTCTTT.

The chain has TRBV7-6 and TRBJ1-6; 7 nucleotides align to TRBD1. Trimming at V came to 6 bases and at J to 7 bases, leaving 6 bases not matched to a gene. Germline CDR1 reads SGHVS; CDR2 reads FNYEAQ. CDR3 length: 14 residues. The DNA for the CDR3 is TGTGCCAGCAGGCCTCCGGGACAGAATTCACCCCTCCACTTT. It is translated as CASRPPGQNSPLHF.

The chain recombines TRBV29-1 with TRBJ2-3; TRBD2 agrees at 9 bases. Germline V lookup: CDR1 SQVTM, CDR2 ANQGSEA. This CDR3 has 14 residues. With V trimmed by 4 bases and J by 4 bases, 6 bases remained unmatched. In nucleotides, the CDR3 is TGCAGCGTTGCTAGCGGGAACATTGCAGATACGCAGTATTTT. It encodes CSVASGNIADTQYF.

The chain joins TRBV12-3 or TRBV12-4 to TRBJ2-7; D unclear. This CDR3 is 14 amino acids long. V lost 3 bases, J lost 3 bases, and 12 bases lay in between. The CDR3 nucleotides read TGTGCCAGCAGTTTTAGAGAACACCGCTACGAGCAGTACTTC. Its protein product is CASSFREHRYEQYF.

This clonotype was detected a few times. CDR3 residues: CASSFPGLEQFF. DNA for the CDR3: TGTGCCAGCAGCTTCCCCGGACTCGAGCAGTTCTTC. The chain combines TRBV11-2 with TRBJ2-1; maybe TRBD2 (5 bases). Germline CDR1 reads SGHAT; CDR2 reads FQNNGV. Trimming cost V 3 bases and J 10 bases, with 10 bases left between them. The CDR3 extends over 12 amino acids.

Ten or more counts support this clonotype. CDR3: CASSFISTDTQYF. The DNA for the CDR3 is TGTGCCAGCAGTTTCATCTCCACAGATACGCAGTATTTT. V usage is TRBV27 and J usage is TRBJ2-3; no clear D gene. CDR1 MNHEY and CDR2 SMNVEV come from the germline V gene (reference sequence). The CDR3 runs to 13 residues. V gave up 3 bases and J gave up 2 bases, with 6 bases separating them.

This clonotype was observed a handful of times. This sequence joins TRBV29-1 and TRBJ2-5, with D perhaps TRBD2 (5 bases). The J call is in doubt because the DNA end fits TRBJ2-1 better. The length of the CDR3 is 12 residues. Germline loops: CDR1 SQVTM, CDR2 ANQGSEA. The CDR3 is CSVGKAGNEQFF. For the CDR3, the DNA is TGCAGCGTTGGAAAGGCGGGTAATGAGCAGTTCTTC.

This chain joins TRBV7-7 and TRBJ2-1, with 10 positions matching TRBD2. The CDR3 has 16 amino acids. In germline, CDR1 is SSHAT, CDR2 FNYEAQ (reference sequence). Losses at the gene ends were 5 bases for V and 2 bases for J; bases not matched to a gene: 6. The CDR3, as DNA: TGTGCCAGCAGCCCCATCAGCGGGAGGGCCTACAATGAGCAGTTCTTC. Translated, it gives CASSPISGRAYNEQFF. Complete variable domain (other parts from reference TRBV7-7 and TRBJ2-1): GAGVSQSPRYKVTKRGQDVTLRCDPISSHATLYWYQQALGQGPEFLTYFNYEAQPDKSGLPSDRFSAERPEGSISTLTIQRTEQRDSAMYRCASSPISGRAYNEQFFGPGTRLTVL.

For the CDR3, the DNA is TGCAGCGTTGCGCGGGGAAACATTCAGTACTTC. Translating it yields CSVARGNIQYF. This chain joins TRBV29-1 and TRBJ2-4; D is possibly TRBD2 (6 bases). CDR1 is SQVTM and CDR2 is ANQGSEA in the germline V gene. Trimming removed 4 bases from V and 6 bases from J, with 7 bases in between. This CDR3 contains 11 residues.

V and J are TRBV28 and TRBJ2-5; tentative D call: TRBD2 (5 bases). TRBJ2-7 explains the end of the DNA better; the J call may be wrong. The CDR3 is 13 amino acids. Germline V gene data show CDR1 as MDHEN and CDR2 as SYDVKM. In DNA, the CDR3 is TGTGCCAGCGTACCAGGTCGGGGATACGAGCAGTACTTC. This encodes CASVPGRGYEQYF.

This chain links TRBV12-3 or TRBV12-4 with TRBJ1-5, with D possibly matching TRBD1 (6 bases). Deletions cut 5 bases from V and 6 bases from J, with 11 bases between. The CDR3 has 13 residues. CDR3 in DNA: TGTGCCAGCAGTCCCCAGGGGACTCAGCCCCAGCATTTT. This encodes CASSPQGTQPQHF.

The chain uses TRBV7-8 and TRBJ2-1, with D possibly being TRBD2 (6 bases). Germline V gene data show CDR1 as SGHVS and CDR2 as FQNEAQ. The CDR3 has 14 amino acids. Trimming cost V 5 bases and J 6 bases, with 14 bases left between them. The CDR3 DNA follows: TGTGCCAGCAGCCGGGTACGGGACTCCAATGAGCAGTTCTTC. Protein: CASSRVRDSNEQFF.

In regard to this clonotype: It may be a read error: a sequence one base away is much more abundant. The chain combines TRBV3-1 with TRBJ2-7; D call uncertain. This CDR3 contains 12 residues. Germline V gene sequence: CDR1 LGHDT, CDR2 YNNKEL (reference sequence). In DNA form, the CDR3 reads TGTGCCAGCAAGGTACCCTCCTGCGAGCAGTACTTC. Protein product: CASKVPSCEQYF.

This clonotype showed up many times. This chain joins TRBV12-3 or TRBV12-4 and TRBJ2-5, with D uncertain. CDR3 length equals 12 residues. Trimming pared 3 bases from V and 4 bases from J, leaving 6 bases between. CDR3 nucleotide sequence: TGTGCCAGCAGTTTCTTGGGAGAGACCCAGTACTTC. This sequence encodes CASSFLGETQYF.

This clonotype was recorded once. This chain connects TRBV19 to TRBJ1-5; D ambiguous. Germline CDR1 and CDR2: LNHDA and SQIVND (reference sequence). The CDR3 covers 12 residues. V gave up 3 bases and J gave up 3 bases, with 3 bases separating them. The CDR3 protein is CASSMLNQPQHF. The CDR3 DNA follows: TGTGCCAGTAGTATGCTCAATCAGCCCCAGCATTTT.

In this sample, this clonotype turned up a few times. This chain uses TRBV10-2 with TRBJ1-5; no clear D. CDR3 length: 14 amino acids. Per germline, CDR1 WSHSY and CDR2 SAAADI. Trimming left V 3 bases short and J 6 bases short, with 12 bases between. CDR3 coding DNA: TGCGCCAGCAGTGACCGTGTATCTCTTCAGCCCCAGCATTTT. Protein: CASSDRVSLQPQHF.

This clonotype was seen a few times. The gene calls are TRBV12-3 or TRBV12-4 and TRBJ2-6; either TRBD1 or TRBD2 may fit D (5 bases each). V lost 5 bases and J lost 1, with 9 bases in between. CDR3 length equals 15 residues. For the CDR3, the DNA is TGTGCCAGCAGTGAGTGGGGGTCTGGGGCCAACGTCCTGACTTTC. Protein: CASSEWGSGANVLTF.

This clonotype was seen a few times. The genes are TRBV28 and TRBJ2-7; 8 nucleotides align to TRBD1. The CDR3 totals 14 residues. V lost 7 bases and J lost 3; bases outside the gene matches: 8. The germline CDR1 and CDR2 sequences are MDHEN and SYDVKM. Here the CDR3 DNA reads TGTGCCAGCACCCTCGGGACAGGACTCTACGAGCAGTACTTC. Protein sequence: CASTLGTGLYEQYF.

The chain carries TRBV24-1 and TRBJ2-3, with no clear D. This CDR3 region has 14 residues. Germline V gives CDR1 KGHDR, CDR2 SFDVKD. Trimming cost V 4 bases and J 5 bases, with 12 bases left between them. CDR3 loop: CATSEAGSGDTQYF. The CDR3, as DNA: TGTGCCACCAGTGAAGCCGGTAGTGGAGATACGCAGTATTTT.

This clonotype was counted between two and nine times. This chain uses TRBV25-1 with TRBJ2-1, with 7 bases aligning to TRBD1. J was trimmed by 2 bases and V by 4 bases; bases with no gene match: 8. The CDR3 consists of 16 residues. Per the germline V gene, CDR1 is MGHDK and CDR2 is SYGVNS. The CDR3 nucleotides are TGTGCCAGCAGTGGTTTTGGGACAGAGACCTACAATGAGCAGTTCTTC. Its protein product is CASSGFGTETYNEQFF.

This chain uses TRBV7-2 with TRBJ1-4, with 7 bases fitting TRBD1. Germline lookup yields CDR1 SGHTA and CDR2 FQGNSA. V dropped 6 bases and J dropped 4; count of bases not matched to a gene: 8. The CDR3 consists of 15 residues. The CDR3 sequence: CASSEVTGSNEKLFF. CDR3 DNA: TGTGCCAGCAGTGAAGTGACAGGGAGTAATGAAAAACTGTTTTTT.

This clonotype was recorded a few times. The rearrangement links TRBV6-1 to TRBJ2-1; 8 bases fit TRBD1. V dropped 0 bases and J dropped 16; count of bases not matched to a gene: 8. From germline, CDR1 is MNHNS and CDR2 SASEGT. The CDR3 spans 13 residues. CDR3 bases: TGTGCCAGCAGTGAAGCGCACGGGACAGGAGAATTCTTC. It is translated as CASSEAHGTGEFF.

This clonotype was counted only a few times. This chain links TRBV7-8 with TRBJ2-5, with D perhaps matching TRBD1 (5 bases). The CDR3 contains 17 residues. The V gene lost 6 bases and the J gene lost 1 base, with 21 bases spanning the gap. CDR1 and CDR2 (germline): SGHVS, FQNEAQ. The CDR3 reads CASSPTPNRQIQETQYF. The CDR3 coding sequence is TGTGCCAGCAGTCCGACCCCGAATAGACAGATCCAAGAGACCCAGTACTTC.

This clonotype came up a few times. CDR3 residues: CASRDPYGYTF. The CDR3 nucleotides are TGTGCCAGCAGGGACCCCTATGGCTACACCTTC. The chain uses TRBV6-5 and TRBJ1-2, with D unclear. The CDR3 has 11 amino acids. Deletions cut 6 bases from V and 4 bases from J, with 6 bases between. Germline lookup yields CDR1 MNHEY and CDR2 SVGAGI.